These 25 T cell receptor beta chains were sequenced from one sample in a study of cytomegalovirus exposure and HLA in healthy donors. 60 Vbeta and 13 Jbeta primers were used in PCR. Here immunoSEQ multiplex PCR was the method, and the copy in TCRdb shows in-frame clones only, minus some. The table has under 150,000 clones, 82% seen once. The specimen was PBMCs. All receptors derive from a woman younger than 30 in good health and CMV-seronegative.

V usage is TRBV6-1 and J usage is TRBJ2-5; 7 bases match TRBD1. Germline assignment: CDR1 MNHNS and CDR2 SASEGT. The CDR3 covers 12 residues. The V segment lost 6 bases and the J segment 2 bases; nucleotides outside the gene matches: 0. CDR3 sequence (DNA): TGTGCCAGCAGGGACAGGCAAGAGACCCAGTACTTC. This codes for CASRDRQETQYF.

The chain employs TRBV4-1 and TRBJ1-5; TRBD1 might be the D (5 bases). Germline V gives CDR1 MGHRA, CDR2 YSYEKL. Trimming took 1 base from V and 0 from J, leaving 7 bases between them. The CDR3 extends over 15 amino acids. The CDR3 DNA follows: TGCGCCAGCAGCCAAGGGAGGGGTAGCAATCAGCCCCAGCATTTT. Its translation is CASSQGRGSNQPQHF.

The CDR3 nucleotides are TGTGCCAGCAGCTCCCTTACAACGGGGGGCTACAATGAGCAGTTCTTC. It codes for CASSSLTTGGYNEQFF. The chain joins TRBV7-2 to TRBJ2-1; the match to TRBD2 covers 7 bases. Germline values: CDR1 SGHTA, CDR2 FQGNSA. The CDR3 totals 16 residues. With V trimmed by 4 bases and J by 3 bases, 9 bases remained unmatched. Combining the CDR3 with reference TRBV7-2 and TRBJ2-1 gives the whole variable domain GAGVSQSPSNKVTEKGKDVELRCDPISGHTALYWYRQSLGQGLEFLIYFQGNSAPDKSGLPSDRFSAERTGGSVSTLTIQRTQQEDSAVYLCASSSLTTGGYNEQFFGPGTRLTVL.

This clone appeared a single time. J is TRBJ1-5 and V is TRBV29-1, with 7 bases lining up with TRBD1. V shed 6 bases and J 3 bases; nucleotides not matched to a gene: 5. The CDR3 sequence is 13 residues long. CDR1 and CDR2 (germline): SQVTM, ANQGSEA. The CDR3, as DNA: TGCAGCGTACGGACAGGCTACAATCAGCCCCAGCATTTT. This codes for CSVRTGYNQPQHF.

Regarding this clone: The junction does not match germline at one end; this may be a read error. The chain links TRBV28 to TRBJ1-1; 9 bases line up with TRBD1. This CDR3 is 14 amino acids long. The germline V gene encodes CDR1 MDHEN and CDR2 SYDVKM. For the CDR3, the DNA is TGTGCCAGCACCCCGGACAGGGGAAGCACTGAAGATTTCTTT. Translating it yields CASTPDRGSTEDFF.

The V call is TRBV30, the J call TRBJ2-1; 7 positions match TRBD1. Trimming cost V 3 bases and J 2 bases; bases outside gene matches: 10. This CDR3 is 16 amino acids long. The V gene's germline CDR1 is GTSNPN and CDR2 SVGIG (reference sequence). The chain's CDR3 is CAWRNFRTGAYNEQFF. The CDR3 DNA follows: TGTGCCTGGAGAAACTTCAGGACAGGAGCCTACAATGAGCAGTTCTTC.

This chain links TRBV6-5 with TRBJ2-1; no clear D. Germline lookup yields CDR1 MNHEY and CDR2 SVGAGI. The CDR3 length is 11 residues. The V gene lost 6 bases and the J gene lost 8 bases, with 8 bases spanning the gap. The CDR3, as DNA: TGTGCCAGCAGGTTCGTCGATGAGCAGTTCTTC. It is translated as CASRFVDEQFF.

DNA for the CDR3: TGTGCCAGCAGACGTACAGGGCTATTAGGCTACACCTTC. This translates into CASRRTGLLGYTF. The J gene is TRBJ1-2, the V gene TRBV5-6; tentative D call: TRBD1 (6 bases). The germline V gene encodes CDR1 SGHDT and CDR2 YYEEEE. V was shortened by 5 bases and J by 8 bases, with 16 bases between the two germline ends. The length of the CDR3 is 13 residues. The full variable domain, rest sourced from reference TRBV5-6 and TRBJ1-2, is DAGVTQSPTHLIKTRGQQVTLRCSPKSGHDTVSWYQQALGQGPQFIFQYYEEEERQRGNFPDRFSGHQFPNYSSELNVNALLLGDSALYLCASRRTGLLGYTFGSGTRLTVV.

The CDR3 loop is CASRSRLGGGEANVLTF. DNA of the CDR3: TGTGCCAGCAGATCCCGACTAGGGGGGGGTGAGGCCAACGTCCTGACTTTC. The V and J genes are TRBV7-2 and TRBJ2-6; D is possibly TRBD2 (7 bases). The germline CDR1 and CDR2 sequences are SGHTA and FQGNSA. The CDR3 totals 17 residues. V was pared by 6 bases and J by 6 bases, with 21 bases between.

CDR3 amino acids: CATSRGLAADTQYF. CDR3 nucleotides: TGTGCCACCAGCAGAGGACTAGCGGCAGATACGCAGTATTTT. The chain is built from TRBV15 and TRBJ2-3, with 9 positions matching TRBD2. There are 14 residues in the CDR3. V gave up 1 base and J gave up 4 bases; unmatched junction bases: 0. CDR1 and CDR2 (germline): LNHNV, YYDKDF (reference sequence). The full variable domain, in which reference TRBV15 and TRBJ2-3 provide the parts outside the CDR3, is DAMVIQNPRYQVTQFGKPVTLSCSQTLNHNVMYWYQQKSSQAPKLLFHYYDKDFNNEADTPDNFQSRRPNTSFCFLDIRSPGLGDTAMYLCATSRGLAADTQYFGPGTRLTVL.

About this clone: Other DNA sequences in this sample translate to the same CDR3. The V gene is TRBV5-1, the J gene TRBJ2-2; D may be TRBD2 (5 bases). The CDR3 consists of 16 residues. The V and J ends lost 0 bases and 0 bases respectively, with 9 bases between them. Germline-derived CDR1 and CDR2 are SGHRS and YFSETQ. The CDR3 nucleotides read TGCGCCAGCAGCTTGGGTCTAGCAGCGAACACCGGGGAGCTGTTTTTT. Translated, it gives CASSLGLAANTGELFF.

This sequence joins TRBV4-3 and TRBJ1-3; D is undetermined. V was trimmed by 0 bases and J by 0 bases, leaving 12 bases between them. Germline V gene data show CDR1 as LGHNA and CDR2 as YSLEER. The CDR3 has 17 amino acids. In nucleotides, the CDR3 is TGCGCCAGCAGCCAAGATAATGCGGGATACTCTGGAAACACCATATATTTT. Translating it yields CASSQDNAGYSGNTIYF.

The chain employs TRBV19 and TRBJ2-1; TRBD1 aligns across 10 bases. Germline lookup yields CDR1 LNHDA and CDR2 SQIVND (reference sequence). CDR3 length: 16 residues. The ends lost 5 bases at V and 0 bases at J; junction bases unmatched: 4. The CDR3 coding sequence is TGTGCCAGTAGTGTGACAGGGGGCCCCTCCTACAATGAGCAGTTCTTC. Its protein is CASSVTGGPSYNEQFF.

This clone was seen just once. The chain employs TRBV28 and TRBJ1-4; a possible D gene is TRBD1 (5 bases). The length of the CDR3 is 15 residues. V was clipped by 0 bases and J by 7 bases, with 12 bases between them. Looked up from germline, CDR1 is MDHEN and CDR2 is SYDVKM. The CDR3 nucleotides read TGTGCCAGCAGTTTATGGCGGGGGATACGTGAAAAACTGTTTTTT. Protein product: CASSLWRGIREKLFF.

J is TRBJ2-7 and V is TRBV6-5; TRBD2 might be the D (5 bases). CDR1 MNHEY and CDR2 SVGAGI come from the germline V gene. This CDR3 comprises 14 residues. Trimming left V 3 bases short and J 6 bases short, with 15 bases between. CDR3 bases: TGTGCCAGCAGTTATTTGGACCGAGGGCTCGAGCAGTACTTC. Its translation is CASSYLDRGLEQYF.

The chain couples TRBV29-1 to TRBJ2-3, with D perhaps matching TRBD1 (6 bases). Between the trimmed V and J ends, which lost 7 bases and 5 bases, there was a span of 13 bases. Per germline, CDR1 SQVTM and CDR2 ANQGSEA. This CDR3 contains 12 residues. In DNA form, the CDR3 reads TGCAGCGGGCTTGGGACACTAGATACGCAGTATTTT. Translating it yields CSGLGTLDTQYF.

The chain uses TRBV29-1 and TRBJ2-7, with D possibly TRBD1 on 5 matching bases. There are 14 residues in the CDR3. V was shortened by 4 bases and J by 2 bases, with 15 bases between the two germline ends. Per germline, CDR1 SQVTM and CDR2 ANQGSEA. CDR3 coding DNA: TGCAGCGTTGGGTCCCAGGGAAGCACCTACGAGCAGTACTTC. It codes for CSVGSQGSTYEQYF.

This clone was counted only a few times. CDR3 coding DNA: TGTGCCAGCAGCATACAGGGTAGGGATCAGCCCCAGCATTTT. Translated: CASSIQGRDQPQHF. This chain joins TRBV6-1 and TRBJ1-5; D possibly corresponds to TRBD1 (6 bases). The CDR3 sequence is 14 residues long. Looked up from germline, CDR1 is MNHNS and CDR2 is SASEGT. Trimming shortened V by 6 bases and J by 5 bases, and 14 bases separated the two germline ends.

This sequence joins TRBV6-1 and TRBJ1-1, with D possibly being TRBD1 (6 bases). Trimming removed 1 base at V and 1 base at J, with 7 bases between. The V gene's germline CDR1 is MNHNS and CDR2 SASEGT. CDR3 length equals 14 residues. CDR3 DNA sequence: TGTGCCAGCAGTGAAGACAGGGCGAACACTGAAGCTTTCTTT. Its translation is CASSEDRANTEAFF.

This clone occurred once. The chain has TRBV6-5 and TRBJ1-1, with D perhaps TRBD1 (5 bases). V shed 7 bases and J shed 4 bases, with 7 bases lying between them. Germline V CDR1 and CDR2: MNHEY, SVGAGI. This CDR3 region has 11 residues. CDR3 sequence: CASIRGTEAFF. The CDR3 DNA is TGTGCCAGCATTAGGGGCACTGAAGCTTTCTTT.

This rearrangement joins TRBV4-2 to TRBJ2-7; 8 bases fit TRBD2. V shed 1 base, J shed 2 bases, and the junction held 7 bases outside the gene matches. Germline V gene sequence: CDR1 LGHNA, CDR2 YNFKEQ. The CDR3 is 16 residues long. The CDR3 DNA sequence: TGTGCCAGCAGCCAAGGAGCGGGAGATTCGGCCTACGAGCAGTACTTC. This codes for CASSQGAGDSAYEQYF.

The rearrangement links TRBV29-1 to TRBJ2-1; 11 positions match TRBD2. Trimming removed 8 bases from V and 5 bases from J; junction bases left unmatched: 8. The CDR3 totals 14 residues. CDR1 and CDR2 from the germline V gene are SQVTM and ANQGSEA. The CDR3 protein is CSTTGLADHNEQFF. The CDR3 coding sequence is TGCAGCACCACGGGACTAGCGGACCACAATGAGCAGTTCTTC.

This chain joins TRBV5-1 and TRBJ2-3; no definite D call. Trimming shortened V by 3 bases and J by 0 bases, and 8 bases separated the two germline ends. Germline CDR1 SGHRS, CDR2 YFSETQ. CDR3 length: 14 residues. This CDR3 is CASSYIVSTDTQYF. CDR3 DNA sequence: TGCGCCAGCAGCTATATAGTTAGCACAGATACGCAGTATTTT.

The chain joins TRBV6-6 to TRBJ2-2, with 7 nucleotides matching TRBD2. Unmatched junction bases numbered 11, after V lost 6 bases and J lost 7 bases. CDR1 MNHNY and CDR2 SVGAGI come from the germline V gene (reference sequence). CDR3 length: 15 residues. The CDR3 nucleotides read TGTGCCAGCAGCCCCACTGGACTAGTGATCGGGGAGCTGTTTTTT. This codes for CASSPTGLVIGELFF.

The chain couples TRBV18 to TRBJ1-1; 7 bases are shared with TRBD1. Losses at the gene ends were 4 bases for V and 0 bases for J; bases not matched to a gene: 5. This CDR3 spans 15 amino acids. Germline V gene lookup returns CDR1 KGHSH and CDR2 LQKENI. CDR3 region: CASSQDRPVNTEAFF. CDR3 nucleotide sequence: TGTGCCAGCTCACAGGACAGGCCAGTGAACACTGAAGCTTTCTTT.